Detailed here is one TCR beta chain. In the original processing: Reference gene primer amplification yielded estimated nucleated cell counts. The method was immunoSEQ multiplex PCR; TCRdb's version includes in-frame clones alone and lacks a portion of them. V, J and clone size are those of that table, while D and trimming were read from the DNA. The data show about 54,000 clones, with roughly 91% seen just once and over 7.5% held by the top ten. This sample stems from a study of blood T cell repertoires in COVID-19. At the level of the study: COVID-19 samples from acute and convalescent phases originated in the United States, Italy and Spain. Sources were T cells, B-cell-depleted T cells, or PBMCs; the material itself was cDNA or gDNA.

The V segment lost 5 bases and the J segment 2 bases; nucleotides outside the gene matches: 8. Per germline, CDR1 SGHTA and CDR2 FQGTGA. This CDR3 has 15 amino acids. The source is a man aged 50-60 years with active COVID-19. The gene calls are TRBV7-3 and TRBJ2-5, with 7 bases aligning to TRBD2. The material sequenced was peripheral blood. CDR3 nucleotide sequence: TGTGCCAGCAGCCCTCAGCGGGGACCACAAGAGACCCAGTACTTC. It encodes CASSPQRGPQETQYF.